The 13 T cell receptor beta chains below were found in one sample sequenced in a study of T-cell memory formation after mild COVID-19. In TCRdb, the 5' RACE reads were re-called with MiXCR into one record per CDR3 protein. Among over 350,000 distinct CDR3 sequences listed, roughly 15% were seen once. Material for sequencing was PBMCs or a T cell subset sorted from them (not recorded which). These receptors were collected from a young man who had mild COVID-19 (a few samples of this study predate the infection). Cell type and time point are not known.

This clonotype occurred a few times. This chain links TRBV4-1 with TRBJ1-2; TRBD1 agrees at 11 bases. Germline lookup yields CDR1 MGHRA and CDR2 YSYEKL. J lost 2 bases, V lost 3 bases, and 20 bases had no gene match. This CDR3 region has 21 residues. CDR3 loop: CASSHYRTGGPDRGGNYGYTF. The CDR3 DNA reads as TGCGCCAGCAGCCATTATAGGACAGGGGGCCCCGACCGGGGAGGAAACTATGGCTACACCTTC.

This clonotype has just a few counts. The chain has TRBV29-1 and TRBJ1-5; no clear D gene. Germline values: CDR1 SQVTM, CDR2 ANQGSEA. The germline V and J ends were trimmed by 4 bases and 3 bases, with 10 bases remaining between them. The CDR3 spans 13 residues. As DNA, the CDR3 is TGCAGCGTTGCACTACAGAACAATCAGCCCCAGCATTTT. Protein product: CSVALQNNQPQHF.

The chain joins TRBV28 to TRBJ2-1; 10 bases are shared with TRBD1. V dropped 2 bases and J dropped 2; count of bases not matched to a gene: 3. The CDR3 is 16 amino acids. Germline V gives CDR1 MDHEN, CDR2 SYDVKM. The CDR3 reads CASSLPGQGTYNEQFF. The CDR3 DNA reads TGTGCCAGCAGTTTACCGGGACAGGGGACCTACAATGAGCAGTTCTTC.

This clonotype was recorded a few times. CDR3 region: CASSAGQGIYEQYV. In DNA, the CDR3 is TGTGCCAGCAGCGCAGGACAGGGGATCTACGAGCAGTACGTC. The chain recombines TRBV5-5 with TRBJ2-7; 9 bases agree with TRBD1. V lost 4 bases, J lost 3 bases, and 5 bases stayed unmatched. Germline V CDR1 and CDR2: SGHKS, YYEKEE (reference sequence). This CDR3 is built from 14 residues.

This clonotype has ten or more counts. The chain combines TRBV7-2 with TRBJ1-1, with a weak D call TRBD1 (5 bases). Trimming stripped 5 bases from V and 2 bases from J, with 15 bases between. CDR1 is SGHTA, CDR2 FQGNSA, per germline. This CDR3 region has 15 residues. The CDR3 loop reads CASSAGLIKNTEAFF. For the CDR3, the DNA is TGTGCCAGCAGCGCGGGACTGATAAAAAACACTGAAGCTTTCTTT.

This clonotype has a count of ten or more. The chain has TRBV12-3 or TRBV12-4 and TRBJ2-3; a possible D gene is TRBD2 (6 bases). Trimming shortened V by 6 bases and J by 6 bases, and 10 bases separated the two germline ends. The CDR3 has 12 amino acids. This CDR3 is CASSSRGDTQYF. The CDR3 coding sequence is TGTGCCAGCAGCTCTCGGGGGGATACGCAGTATTTT.

This clonotype was picked up one time. This chain uses TRBV19 with TRBJ1-1; D perhaps matches TRBD1 (6 bases). V was cut by 3 bases and J by 8 bases, with 10 bases left in between. Germline values: CDR1 LNHDA, CDR2 SQIVND (reference sequence). CDR3 length: 12 amino acids. The CDR3 nucleotides are TGTGCCAGTAGTATTTGGCAGGGGGAAGCTTTCTTT. It encodes CASSIWQGEAFF.

CDR3 sequence: CASTASPLLGFGDEQFF. CDR3 sequence (DNA): TGTGCCAGCACCGCTAGCCCCCTGTTGGGGTTTGGCGATGAGCAGTTCTTC. The rearrangement links TRBV5-6 to TRBJ2-1, with D possibly TRBD2 on 5 matching bases. Germline V gene data show CDR1 as SGHDT and CDR2 as YYEEEE. The CDR3 consists of 17 residues. Trimming took 6 bases from V and 8 from J, leaving 27 bases between them. The full variable domain, with the rest looked up from reference TRBV5-6 and TRBJ2-1, is DAGVTQSPTHLIKTRGQQVTLRCSPKSGHDTVSWYQQALGQGPQFIFQYYEEEERQRGNFPDRFSGHQFPNYSSELNVNALLLGDSALYLCASTASPLLGFGDEQFFGPGTRLTVL.

The gene calls are TRBV20-1 and TRBJ2-3; the match to TRBD2 covers 8 bases. With V trimmed by 4 bases and J by 4 bases, 7 bases remained unmatched. There are 14 residues in the CDR3. Germline CDR1 is DFQATT and CDR2 is SNEGSKA (reference sequence). The CDR3 sequence is CSATGGEPPDTQYF. DNA of the CDR3: TGCAGTGCTACCGGGGGGGAACCCCCAGATACGCAGTATTTT.

There are a few counts of this clonotype. The chain recombines TRBV9 with TRBJ2-7; D is uncertain. The V end was cut by 4 bases, the J end by 2 bases, with 13 bases between. This CDR3 comprises 14 residues. Germline V gives CDR1 SGDLS, CDR2 YYNGEE. The CDR3 is CASSPRMTPYEQYF. DNA for the CDR3: TGTGCCAGCAGCCCTCGTATGACACCCTACGAGCAGTACTTC.

There are a few counts of this clonotype. The rearrangement links TRBV2 to TRBJ2-7, with 8 bases fitting TRBD2. V lost 6 bases, J lost 6 bases, and 7 bases stayed unmatched. Germline CDR1 reads SNHLY; CDR2 reads FYNNEI. The CDR3 length is 13 residues. The chain's CDR3 is CASRTSGASEQYF. The CDR3 DNA reads as TGTGCCAGCAGAACTAGCGGAGCCTCCGAGCAGTACTTC. The whole variable domain, filled in from reference TRBV2 and TRBJ2-7, reads EPEVTQTPSHQVTQMGQEVILRCVPISNHLYFYWYRQILGQKVEFLVSFYNNEISEKSEIFDDQFSVERPDGSNFTLKIRSTKLEDSAMYFCASRTSGASEQYFGPGTRLTVT.

The rearrangement joins TRBV4-2 to TRBJ2-6; possibly TRBD1 or TRBD2 for D (6 bases each). V was pared by 3 bases and J by 0 bases, with 24 bases between. Per the germline V gene, CDR1 is LGHNA and CDR2 is YNFKEQ. This CDR3 is 21 amino acids long. In DNA form, the CDR3 reads TGTGCCAGCAGCCACACACTCGGAGGGAGACAGGAGAGCTCTGGGGCCAACGTCCTGACTTTC. Amino acid sequence: CASSHTLGGRQESSGANVLTF.

The chain has TRBV4-3 and TRBJ2-2, with 10 nucleotides matching TRBD2. Per germline, CDR1 LGHNA and CDR2 YSLEER. CDR3 length equals 19 residues. Unmatched junction bases numbered 14, after V lost 0 bases and J lost 7 bases. CDR3 sequence reads: CASSQEYGTSGVRGGELFF. CDR3 nucleotide sequence: TGCGCCAGCAGCCAAGAGTACGGAACTAGCGGGGTTCGGGGCGGGGAGCTGTTTTTT.